The 25 T cell receptor beta chains below were found in one sample sequenced in a study of a mutant IDH1 vaccine in newly diagnosed glioma. The time point is: baseline, week 1 (first vaccination visit). The treatment is: pre-vaccination baseline after standard-of-care therapy. Assay used: immunoSEQ multiplex PCR; TCRdb lists only in-frame clones, some missing. This table holds about 88,000 clones, over 70% found once. Sequenced material: PBMCs, taken from a glioma patient treated with radiotherapy, temozolomide or both. The origin of the receptors is a man aged 40-50 years with glioma. Some clones in this sample may be carry-over from other donors' samples.

This clone was counted a few times. The rearrangement links TRBV4-1 to TRBJ1-1; 11 nucleotides agree with TRBD1. V was clipped by 4 bases and J by 1 base; unmatched bases: 2. Germline V gives CDR1 MGHRA, CDR2 YSYEKL. This CDR3 spans 15 amino acids. This CDR3 reads CASSRGQGGNTEAFF. CDR3 coding DNA: TGCGCCAGCAGCCGGGGACAGGGGGGGAACACTGAAGCTTTCTTT.

V usage is TRBV29-1 and J usage is TRBJ2-7, with a tentative D call TRBD1 (6 bases). Germline CDR1 SQVTM, CDR2 ANQGSEA. The CDR3 extends over 13 amino acids. Trimming took off 3 bases at V and 3 bases at J, with 12 bases between the two ends. The CDR3 protein is CSVDRGTGYEQYF. In DNA form, the CDR3 reads TGCAGCGTTGATAGGGGGACGGGCTACGAGCAGTACTTC.

This clone has just one count. The V and J genes are TRBV18 and TRBJ2-2; D is undetermined. V lost 1 base and J lost 0, with 9 bases in between. The V gene's germline CDR1 is KGHSH and CDR2 LQKENI. The CDR3 is 16 amino acids. CDR3 residues: CASSPLAIANTGELFF. CDR3 coding DNA: TGTGCCAGCTCACCACTTGCAATTGCGAACACCGGGGAGCTGTTTTTT.

This clone was found a few times. V is TRBV9 and J is TRBJ1-4; a weak D match, TRBD1 (5 bases). The germline V gene has CDR1 SGDLS and CDR2 YYNGEE. V lost 4 bases, J lost 5 bases, and 15 bases lay in between. This CDR3 contains 15 residues. CDR3 DNA: TGTGCCAGCAGCCTGGTGGGGACGTGGAATGAAAAACTGTTTTTT. Translated, it gives CASSLVGTWNEKLFF.

This chain uses TRBV14 with TRBJ1-3; D is undetermined. This CDR3 has 14 residues. V lost 5 bases and J 0 bases, leaving 8 bases between the germline ends. CDR1 is SGHDN, CDR2 FVKESK, per germline. The chain's CDR3 is CASSSPGSGNTIYF. The CDR3 DNA follows: TGTGCCAGCAGCTCTCCGGGCTCTGGAAACACCATATATTTT.

This clone was counted a few times. The genes are TRBV4-1 and TRBJ1-2; D unclear. Germline CDR1 is MGHRA and CDR2 is YSYEKL. V was shortened by 4 bases and J by 0 bases, with 18 bases between the two germline ends. The CDR3 has 17 residues. The CDR3 sequence: CASSRTGGQNPNYGYTF. The CDR3 bases are TGCGCCAGCAGCCGCACGGGCGGCCAGAACCCTAACTATGGCTACACCTTC.

For this clone: The sample contains more than one DNA sequence encoding this CDR3. The chain uses TRBV9 and TRBJ2-7, with a weak D call TRBD1 (5 bases). The CDR3 has 14 residues. V was cut by 0 bases and J by 2 bases, with 9 bases left in between. Per the germline V gene, CDR1 is SGDLS and CDR2 is YYNGEE. This CDR3 is CASSVGSGTYEQYF. The CDR3 DNA sequence: TGTGCCAGCAGCGTAGGGTCAGGGACCTACGAGCAGTACTTC.

The chain links TRBV7-8 to TRBJ1-4, with a tentative D call TRBD1 (5 bases). The CDR3 consists of 16 residues. V was shortened by 5 bases and J by 8 bases, with 21 bases between the two germline ends. Germline V gene sequence: CDR1 SGHVS, CDR2 FQNEAQ. CDR3 DNA sequence: TGTGCCAGCAGCCCCAAAATCGGGGGATCAGGAGAAAAACTGTTTTTT. Its protein is CASSPKIGGSGEKLFF.

The rearrangement uses TRBV6-1 and TRBJ1-6; D remains unclear. The CDR3 loop spans 15 amino acids. V was pared by 11 bases and J by 0 bases, with 14 bases between. Germline loops: CDR1 MNHNS, CDR2 SASEGT. CDR3 sequence reads: CACDKTSSYNSPLHF. The CDR3 nucleotides are TGTGCCTGTGACAAGACGAGCTCCTATAATTCACCCCTCCACTTT.

J is TRBJ1-1 and V is TRBV29-1, with TRBD1 as a possible D gene (5 bases). The germline V gene encodes CDR1 SQVTM and CDR2 ANQGSEA. The CDR3 runs to 14 residues. Trimming removed 5 bases at V and 1 base at J, with 14 bases between. This chain's CDR3 is CSVQGRVSNTEAFF. CDR3 bases: TGCAGCGTTCAGGGTAGGGTGTCGAACACTGAAGCTTTCTTT. The full variable domain, with the rest looked up from reference TRBV29-1 and TRBJ1-1, is SAVISQKPSRDICQRGTSLTIQCQVDSQVTMMFWYRQQPGQSLTLIATANQGSEATYESGFVIDKFPISRPNLTFSTLTVSNMSPEDSSIYLCSVQGRVSNTEAFFGQGTRLTVV.

The chain joins TRBV2 to TRBJ1-3; 7 bases agree with TRBD1. The germline CDR1 and CDR2 sequences are SNHLY and FYNNEI. The CDR3 covers 16 residues. The J segment lost 5 bases and the V segment lost 0 bases, leaving 7 bases of the junction unmatched. CDR3 amino acids: CASSEAQQGPRNTIYF. CDR3 in DNA: TGTGCCAGCAGTGAAGCGCAACAGGGGCCCCGAAACACCATATATTTT.

The J gene is TRBJ1-2, the V gene TRBV10-3; unclear D gene. V was cut by 4 bases and J by 2 bases, with 8 bases left in between. From germline, CDR1 is ENHRY and CDR2 SYGVKD. The CDR3 covers 13 residues. The CDR3, as DNA: TGTGCCATCAGTGTTGGTCAGAACTATGGCTACACCTTC. Protein: CAISVGQNYGYTF.

This chain links TRBV7-2 with TRBJ2-7; 7 nucleotides match TRBD1. V gave up 1 base and J gave up 0 bases; unmatched junction bases: 6. Looked up from germline, CDR1 is SGHTA and CDR2 is FQGNSA. The CDR3 sequence is 16 residues long. The CDR3 sequence is CASSLVAGTASYEQYF. In DNA, the CDR3 is TGTGCCAGCAGCTTAGTTGCAGGGACAGCCTCCTACGAGCAGTACTTC.

CDR3 coding DNA: TGTGCCTGGAGTGTTGCAGGGCAGTCTGGGGCCAACGTCCTGACTTTC. Translating gives CAWSVAGQSGANVLTF. The chain has TRBV30 and TRBJ2-6; D is possibly TRBD1 (5 bases). The V end was cut by 0 bases, the J end by 1 base, with 10 bases between. Per the germline V gene, CDR1 is GTSNPN and CDR2 is SVGIG (reference sequence). The CDR3 consists of 16 residues.

This chain joins TRBV7-2 and TRBJ2-2; D is unresolved. Germline V CDR1 and CDR2: SGHTA, FQGNSA. The CDR3 totals 16 residues. Trimming pared 5 bases from V and 3 bases from J, leaving 16 bases between. CDR3 residues: CASSPSWPFYTGELFF. DNA of the CDR3: TGTGCCAGCAGCCCCAGTTGGCCATTTTACACCGGGGAGCTGTTTTTT.

Here the CDR3 DNA reads TGTGCCAGCAGCGTAGGATCGACAGGGGGTGAAAAACTGTTTTTT. Amino acid sequence: CASSVGSTGGEKLFF. This chain joins TRBV9 and TRBJ1-4; 9 bases align to TRBD1. The CDR3 totals 15 residues. Trimming at V came to 0 bases and at J to 7 bases, leaving 4 bases not matched to a gene. Germline assignment: CDR1 SGDLS and CDR2 YYNGEE.

The V gene is TRBV29-1, the J gene TRBJ1-1; D not certain. Germline loops: CDR1 SQVTM, CDR2 ANQGSEA. The CDR3 extends over 11 amino acids. V shed 6 bases and J shed 1 base, with 6 bases lying between them. DNA for the CDR3: TGCAGCGTCGTCAAGAACACTGAAGCTTTCTTT. This sequence encodes CSVVKNTEAFF.

This chain links TRBV18 with TRBJ2-7; TRBD1 aligns across 9 bases. Germline V gives CDR1 KGHSH, CDR2 LQKENI. With 3 bases clipped from V and 2 bases from J, the junction kept 5 bases outside the gene matches. This CDR3 spans 15 amino acids. CDR3 in amino acids: CASSPRDRETYEQYF. CDR3 coding DNA: TGTGCCAGCTCACCTCGGGACAGGGAAACCTACGAGCAGTACTTC.

The count of this clone is one. This chain links TRBV7-8 with TRBJ1-4, with D tentatively TRBD1 (6 bases). This CDR3 region has 14 residues. Germline values: CDR1 SGHVS, CDR2 FQNEAQ. V was trimmed by 1 base and J by 8 bases, leaving 11 bases between them. CDR3 nucleotide sequence: TGTGCCAGCAGCTTAGGGGGGACAAGCGAAAAACTGTTTTTT. Translating it yields CASSLGGTSEKLFF.

V usage is TRBV4-1 and J usage is TRBJ1-1; D uncertain. Germline V gives CDR1 MGHRA, CDR2 YSYEKL. Trimming pared 1 base from V and 5 bases from J, leaving 11 bases between. This CDR3 spans 14 amino acids. The DNA of the CDR3 is TGCGCCAGCAGCCAAGTCAGTAGGTGGACTGAAGCTTTCTTT. Translated: CASSQVSRWTEAFF.

The CDR3 nucleotides read TGCGCCAGCAGCTCGTCGACAGGGAACACCGGGGAGCTGTTTTTT. Its translation: CASSSSTGNTGELFF. The V call is TRBV5-1, the J call TRBJ2-2; D is possibly TRBD1 (6 bases). The V end lost 3 bases, the J end lost 1 base, and 10 bases lay between the germline ends. This CDR3 region has 15 residues. CDR1 is SGHRS and CDR2 is YFSETQ in the germline V gene. Complete variable domain (other parts from reference TRBV5-1 and TRBJ2-2): KAGVTQTPRYLIKTRGQQVTLSCSPISGHRSVSWYQQTPGQGLQFLFEYFSETQRNKGNFPGRFSGRQFSNSRSEMNVSTLELGDSALYLCASSSSTGNTGELFFGEGSRLTVL.

Only one count was recorded for this clone. The chain is built from TRBV29-1 and TRBJ1-4, with a weak D call TRBD1 (6 bases). From germline, CDR1 is SQVTM and CDR2 ANQGSEA. The CDR3 contains 14 residues. V gave up 4 bases and J gave up 7 bases, with 16 bases separating them. The CDR3 DNA sequence: TGCAGCGTTGCTGAACAGGGTGGTCGTGAAAAACTGTTTTTT. As protein: CSVAEQGGREKLFF.

This chain links TRBV5-4 with TRBJ2-7, with 11 nucleotides matching TRBD2. The junction had 13 bases not matched to a gene; V was cut back by 4 bases and J by 7 bases. CDR1 is SGHNT and CDR2 is YYREEE in the germline V gene (reference sequence). The CDR3 runs 16 residues. The CDR3 coding sequence is TGTGCCAGCAGCCATAAACTAGCGGGGGTGCTACCGGAGCAGTACTTC. Its translation is CASSHKLAGVLPEQYF.

This chain uses TRBV19 with TRBJ1-5, with 7 bases aligning to TRBD1. The CDR3 is 17 amino acids. J lost 9 bases, V lost 5 bases, and 19 bases had no gene match. The V gene's germline CDR1 is LNHDA and CDR2 SQIVND (reference sequence). The CDR3 DNA sequence: TGTGCCAGTAGTCTCCATACAGGGGATCCCCCCCTTTGGCCCCAGCATTTT. Encoded protein: CASSLHTGDPPLWPQHF.

The J gene is TRBJ2-3, the V gene TRBV7-2; the match to TRBD2 covers 13 bases. The germline V gene has CDR1 SGHTA and CDR2 FQGNSA. The CDR3 is 17 residues long. V shed 5 bases, J shed 4 bases, and the junction held 9 bases outside the gene matches. CDR3 residues: CASSPRRGLAGPDTQYF. In DNA form, the CDR3 reads TGTGCCAGCAGCCCAAGAAGGGGACTAGCGGGGCCAGATACGCAGTATTTT.